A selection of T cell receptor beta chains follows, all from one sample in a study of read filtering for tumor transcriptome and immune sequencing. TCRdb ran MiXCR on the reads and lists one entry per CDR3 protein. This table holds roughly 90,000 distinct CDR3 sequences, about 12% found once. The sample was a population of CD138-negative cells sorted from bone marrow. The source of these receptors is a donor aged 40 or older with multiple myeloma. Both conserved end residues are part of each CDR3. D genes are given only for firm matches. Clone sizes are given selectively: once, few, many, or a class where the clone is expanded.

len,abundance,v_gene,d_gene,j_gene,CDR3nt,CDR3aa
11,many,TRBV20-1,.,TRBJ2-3,TGCAGTGCTCTGAAGGCAGATACGCAGTATTTT,CSALKADTQYF
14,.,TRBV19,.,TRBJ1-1,TGTGCCAGTAGTCCTGATTTCATGAACACTGAAGCTTTCTTT,CASSPDFMNTEAFF
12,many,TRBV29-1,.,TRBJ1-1,TGCAGCGGGAGACAGGTGAACACTGAAGCTTTCTTT,CSGRQVNTEAFF
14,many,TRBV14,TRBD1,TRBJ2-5,TGTGCCAGCAGTCGCTCGGACAGGGAAGAGACCCAGTACTTC,CASSRSDREETQYF
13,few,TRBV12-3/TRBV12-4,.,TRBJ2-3,TGTGCCAGCAGTCCTGTAAGCACAGATACGCAGTATTTT,CASSPVSTDTQYF
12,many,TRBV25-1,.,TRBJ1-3,TGTGCCAGCACTAACACCGGGGACACCATATATTTT,CASTNTGDTIYF
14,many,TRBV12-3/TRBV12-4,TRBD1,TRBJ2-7,TGTGCCAGCAGTCTACGACAGGGGAACTACGAGCAGTACTTC,CASSLRQGNYEQYF
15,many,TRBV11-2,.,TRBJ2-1,TGTGCCAGCAGCTTAGATTGGGGCAGCTACAATGAGCAGTTCTTC,CASSLDWGSYNEQFF
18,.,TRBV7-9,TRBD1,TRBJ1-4,TGTGCCAGCAGCCCCCAGAAGGGACAGGGGGTTTCTAATGAAAAACTGTTTTTT,CASSPQKGQGVSNEKLFF
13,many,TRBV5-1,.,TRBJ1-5,TGCGCCAGCAGCTTAGAGACCAATCAGCCCCAGCATTTT,CASSLETNQPQHF
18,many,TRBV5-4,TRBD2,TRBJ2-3,TGTGCCACCCGGTCTTTCCAAATGCAGGGCGGGAGCTCAGATACGCAGTATTTT,CATRSFQMQGGSSDTQYF
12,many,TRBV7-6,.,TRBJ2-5,TGTGCCAGCAGCCGCGGACAAGAGACCCAGTACTTC,CASSRGQETQYF
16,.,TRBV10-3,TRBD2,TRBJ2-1,TGTGCCATCGGACTAGCGGGAGCTCCCTCCTGCAATGAGCAGTTCTTC,CAIGLAGAPSCNEQFF
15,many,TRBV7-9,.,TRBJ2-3,TGTGCCACCTCACGGGCAGGTCAAATAACAGATACGCAGTATTTT,CATSRAGQITDTQYF
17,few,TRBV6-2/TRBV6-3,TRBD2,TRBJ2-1,TGTGCCAGCAGCTGGACTAGCGGGAGGGCATCCTACAATGAGCAGTTCTTC,CASSWTSGRASYNEQFF
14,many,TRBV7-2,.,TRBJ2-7,TGTGCCAGCAGCCCAGGGGTAGCTACCTACGAGCAGTACTTC,CASSPGVATYEQYF
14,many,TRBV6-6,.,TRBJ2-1,TGTGCCAGCAGTAGGGACCCGGCCTACAATGAGCAGTTCTTC,CASSRDPAYNEQFF
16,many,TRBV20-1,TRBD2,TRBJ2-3,TGCAGTGCTAGTGGGACGCGTAGCGGGAGCACAGATACGCAGTATTTT,CSASGTRSGSTDTQYF
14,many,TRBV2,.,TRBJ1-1,TGTGCCAGCAGTGAAAGGGCAGAGCAGACTGAAGCTTTCTTT,CASSERAEQTEAFF
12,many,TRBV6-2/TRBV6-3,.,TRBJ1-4,TGTGCCAGCAGCCCTTGGGGGGAAAAACTGTTTTTT,CASSPWGEKLFF
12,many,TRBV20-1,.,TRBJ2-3,TGCAGTGCTAGCGATAGCACAGATACGCAGTATTTT,CSASDSTDTQYF
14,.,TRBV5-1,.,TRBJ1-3,TGCGCCAGCAGCGCCGGGAGCTCTGGAAACACCATATATTTT,CASSAGSSGNTIYF
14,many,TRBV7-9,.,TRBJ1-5,TGTGCCAGCAGCATGGCAGGGCGGGATCAGCCCCAGCATTTT,CASSMAGRDQPQHF
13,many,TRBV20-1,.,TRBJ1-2,TGCAGTGCTAGGCCCGGCATTAACTATGGCTACACCTTC,CSARPGINYGYTF
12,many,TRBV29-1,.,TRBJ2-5,TGCAGCGGGAGGGGGGGGCAAGAGACCCAGTACTTC,CSGRGGQETQYF
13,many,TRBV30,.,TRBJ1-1,TGTGCCTGGCAGAGGGGGGTGAACACTGAAGCTTTCTTT,CAWQRGVNTEAFF
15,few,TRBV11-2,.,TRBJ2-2,TGTGCCAGCAGCTTAGTGACAGAGCGAACCGGGGAGCTGTTTTTT,CASSLVTERTGELFF
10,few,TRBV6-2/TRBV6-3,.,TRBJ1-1,TGTGCCAGCGGTTTCCCGGAAGCTTTCTTT,CASGFPEAFF
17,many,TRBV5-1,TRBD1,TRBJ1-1,TGCGCCAGCAGCTTGGGACAGGGGGGCGGCATGAACACTGAAGCTTTCTTT,CASSLGQGGGMNTEAFF
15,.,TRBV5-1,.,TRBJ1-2,TGCGCCAGCAGCCGAACGGCAGATTCTAACTATGGCTACACCTTC,CASSRTADSNYGYTF
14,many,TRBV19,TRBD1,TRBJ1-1,TGTGCCAGTGCCCTCAGACAGGGGAGCACTGAAGCTTTCTTT,CASALRQGSTEAFF
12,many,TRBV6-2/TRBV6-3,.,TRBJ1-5,TGTGCCAGCACCTCGGCCAATCAGCCCCAGCATTTT,CASTSANQPQHF
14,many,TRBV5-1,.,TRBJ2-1,TGCGCCAGCAGCCGGGGGTACTCCTACAATGAGCAGTTCTTC,CASSRGYSYNEQFF
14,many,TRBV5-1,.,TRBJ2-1,TGCGCCAGCAGCAGGGAAGGCCCTGCCGGTGAGCAGTTCTTC,CASSREGPAGEQFF
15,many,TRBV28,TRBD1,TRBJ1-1,TGTGCCAGCAGTACATCAGGGGGCCTGAACACTGAAGCTTTCTTT,CASSTSGGLNTEAFF
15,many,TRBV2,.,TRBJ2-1,TGTGCCAGCAGTGAAAGGGCGGCCAGGGCCAATGAGCAGTTCTTC,CASSERAARANEQFF